This T cell receptor beta chain stems from a study of T cells after yellow fever vaccination. In TCRdb, the 5' RACE reads were re-called with MiXCR into one record per CDR3 protein. The sample shows 340,000 or so distinct CDR3 sequences, approximately 12% of them seen only once. With regard to this clonotype: Its antigen is undetermined.

V was shortened by 5 bases and J by 7 bases, with 18 bases between the two germline ends. The CDR3 is made up of 15 amino acids. Germline V gene lookup returns CDR1 SGHTA and CDR2 FQGTGA. Overall study results and limits: Abundant clonotypes from the bulk population could get into FACS-sorted repertoires as contaminants. The booster response re-showed most primary clones: over 95% CD4, approximately 85% CD8.

Sample: CD4+ T cells sorted from PBMCs, taken 15 days after the yellow fever booster vaccination. This clonotype was sampled from a young man who received the YFV17D yellow fever vaccine. V and J are TRBV7-3 and TRBJ1-5, with D uncertain. CDR3 sequence (DNA): TGTGCCAGCAGCCCCGGACGCGGAGTAGGGCAGCCCCAGCATTTT. It codes for CASSPGRGVGQPQHF. Full variable domain (outside the CDR3, taken from reference TRBV7-3 and TRBJ1-5): GAGVSQTPSNKVTEKGKYVELRCDPISGHTALYWYRQSLGQGPEFLIYFQGTGAADDSGLPNDRFFAVRPEGSVSTLKIQRTERGDSAVYLCASSPGRGVGQPQHFGDGTRLSIL.